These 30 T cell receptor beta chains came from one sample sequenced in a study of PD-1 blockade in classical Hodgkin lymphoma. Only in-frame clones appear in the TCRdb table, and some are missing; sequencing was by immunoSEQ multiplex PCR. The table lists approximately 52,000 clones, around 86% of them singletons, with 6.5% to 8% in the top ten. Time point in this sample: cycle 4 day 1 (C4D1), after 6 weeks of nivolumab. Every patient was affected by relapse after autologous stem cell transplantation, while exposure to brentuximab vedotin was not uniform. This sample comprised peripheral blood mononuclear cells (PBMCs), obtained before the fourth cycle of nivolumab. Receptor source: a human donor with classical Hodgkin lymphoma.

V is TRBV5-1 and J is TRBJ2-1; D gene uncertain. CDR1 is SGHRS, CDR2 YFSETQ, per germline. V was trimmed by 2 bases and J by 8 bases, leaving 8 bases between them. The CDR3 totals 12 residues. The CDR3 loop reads CASSFQRDEQFF. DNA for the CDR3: TGCGCCAGCAGCTTTCAAAGGGATGAGCAGTTCTTC.

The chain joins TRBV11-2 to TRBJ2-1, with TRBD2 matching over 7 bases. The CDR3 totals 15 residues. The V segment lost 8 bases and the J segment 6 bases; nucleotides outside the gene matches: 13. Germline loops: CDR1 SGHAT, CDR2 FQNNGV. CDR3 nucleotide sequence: TGTGCCAGCGTAAGTGGGAGGGAGGCGTCCAATGAGCAGTTCTTC. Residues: CASVSGREASNEQFF.

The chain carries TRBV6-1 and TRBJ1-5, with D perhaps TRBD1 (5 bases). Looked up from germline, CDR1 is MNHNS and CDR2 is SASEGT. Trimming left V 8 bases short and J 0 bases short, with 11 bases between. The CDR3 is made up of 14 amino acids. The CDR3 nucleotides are TGTGCCAGCCGCCCGGGGGTTAGCAATCAGCCCCAGCATTTT. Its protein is CASRPGVSNQPQHF.

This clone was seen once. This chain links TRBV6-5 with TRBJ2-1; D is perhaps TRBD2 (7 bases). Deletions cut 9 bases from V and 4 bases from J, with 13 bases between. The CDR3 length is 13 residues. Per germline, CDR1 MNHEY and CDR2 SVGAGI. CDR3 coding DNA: TGTGCCAGTGGGGCGGGGGCTTACAATGAGCAGTTCTTC. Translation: CASGAGAYNEQFF.

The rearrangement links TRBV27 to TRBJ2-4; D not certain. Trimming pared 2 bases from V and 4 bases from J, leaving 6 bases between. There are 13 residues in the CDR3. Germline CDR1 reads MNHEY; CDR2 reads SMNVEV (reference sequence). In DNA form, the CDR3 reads TGTGCCAGCAGTTTAGCGCCTAAAAACATTCAGTACTTC. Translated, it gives CASSLAPKNIQYF.

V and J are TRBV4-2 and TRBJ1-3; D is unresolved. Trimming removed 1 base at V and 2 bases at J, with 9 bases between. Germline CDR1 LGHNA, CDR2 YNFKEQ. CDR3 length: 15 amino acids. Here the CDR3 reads CASSQVRSTGNTIYF. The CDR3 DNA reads TGTGCCAGCAGCCAAGTTAGGAGCACTGGAAACACCATATATTTT.

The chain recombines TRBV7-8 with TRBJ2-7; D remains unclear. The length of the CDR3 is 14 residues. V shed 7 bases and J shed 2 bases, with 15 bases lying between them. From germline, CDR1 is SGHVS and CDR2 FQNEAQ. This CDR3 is CASTDWSLPYEQYF. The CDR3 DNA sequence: TGTGCCAGCACCGATTGGTCCCTACCCTACGAGCAGTACTTC.

The CDR3 protein is CASSFGGGITTGANVLTF. CDR3 bases: TGTGCCAGCAGCTTTGGTGGAGGCATCACTACTGGGGCCAACGTCCTGACTTTC. The chain uses TRBV7-3 and TRBJ2-6; D might be TRBD2 (5 bases). Germline CDR1 reads SGHTA; CDR2 reads FQGTGA. The V end lost 3 bases, the J end lost 2 bases, and 17 bases lay between the germline ends. This CDR3 contains 18 residues.

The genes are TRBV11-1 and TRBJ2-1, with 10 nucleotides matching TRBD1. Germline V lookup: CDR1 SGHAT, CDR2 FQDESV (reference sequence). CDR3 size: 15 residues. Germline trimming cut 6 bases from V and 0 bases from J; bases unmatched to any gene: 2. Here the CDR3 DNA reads TGTGCCAGCAGAAGGACAGGGGGCTCCTACAATGAGCAGTTCTTC. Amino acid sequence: CASRRTGGSYNEQFF.

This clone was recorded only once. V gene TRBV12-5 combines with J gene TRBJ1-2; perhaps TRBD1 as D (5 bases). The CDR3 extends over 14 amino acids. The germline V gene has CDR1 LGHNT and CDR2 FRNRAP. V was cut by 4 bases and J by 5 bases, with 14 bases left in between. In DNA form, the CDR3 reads TGTGCTAGTGGTTACTCGGGACTCCCTTATGGCTACACCTTC. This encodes CASGYSGLPYGYTF.

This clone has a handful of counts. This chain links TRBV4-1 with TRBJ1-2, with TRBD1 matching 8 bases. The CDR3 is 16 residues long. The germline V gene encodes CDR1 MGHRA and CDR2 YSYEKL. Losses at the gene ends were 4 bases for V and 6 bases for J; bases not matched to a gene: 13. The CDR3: CASSPFSSAGGNGYTF. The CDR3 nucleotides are TGCGCCAGCAGCCCCTTTTCTTCCGCAGGGGGCAATGGCTACACCTTC.

CDR3 DNA sequence: TGTGCCATCAGGAGTCTATACGAGCAGTACTTC. Translation: CAIRSLYEQYF. The chain couples TRBV10-3 to TRBJ2-7; no firm D call. Per germline, CDR1 ENHRY and CDR2 SYGVKD. Trimming left V 6 bases short and J 4 bases short, with 7 bases between. There are 11 residues in the CDR3.

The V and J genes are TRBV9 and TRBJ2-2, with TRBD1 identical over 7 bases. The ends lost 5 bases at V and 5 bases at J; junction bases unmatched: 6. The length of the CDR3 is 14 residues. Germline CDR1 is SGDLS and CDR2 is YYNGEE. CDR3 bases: TGTGCCAGCAGACCGACAGGGAGTACCGGGGAGCTGTTTTTT. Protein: CASRPTGSTGELFF. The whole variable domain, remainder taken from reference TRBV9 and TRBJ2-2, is DSGVTQTPKHLITATGQRVTLRCSPRSGDLSVYWYQQSLDQGLQFLIQYYNGEERAKGNILERFSAQQFPDLHSELNLSSLELGDSALYFCASRPTGSTGELFFGEGSRLTVL.

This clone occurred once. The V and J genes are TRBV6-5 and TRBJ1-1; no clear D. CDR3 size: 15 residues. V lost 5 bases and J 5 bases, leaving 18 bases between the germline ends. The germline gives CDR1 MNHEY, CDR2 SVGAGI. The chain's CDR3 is CASSPGSPRRTEAFF. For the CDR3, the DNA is TGTGCCAGCAGTCCGGGCTCGCCGAGGCGAACTGAAGCTTTCTTT.

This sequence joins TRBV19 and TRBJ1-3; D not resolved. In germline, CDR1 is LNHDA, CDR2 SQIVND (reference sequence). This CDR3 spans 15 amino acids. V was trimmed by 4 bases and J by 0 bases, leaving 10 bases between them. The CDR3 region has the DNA TGTGCCAGTAGTACGTCACGAAGCTCTGGAAACACCATATATTTT. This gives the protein CASSTSRSSGNTIYF.

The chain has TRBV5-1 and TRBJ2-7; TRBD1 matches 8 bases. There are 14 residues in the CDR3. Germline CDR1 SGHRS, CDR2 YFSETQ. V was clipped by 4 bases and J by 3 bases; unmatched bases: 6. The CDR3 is CASSGGQGNYEQYF. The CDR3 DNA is TGCGCCAGCAGCGGCGGACAGGGAAACTACGAGCAGTACTTC.

CDR3 sequence reads: CASSPGTSGSISTDTQYF. The CDR3 DNA is TGTGCCAGCAGCCCCGGGACTAGCGGGAGCATAAGCACAGATACGCAGTATTTT. V usage is TRBV5-4 and J usage is TRBJ2-3; TRBD2 matches at 14 bases. CDR1 SGHNT and CDR2 YYREEE come from the germline V gene (reference sequence). This CDR3 is 18 amino acids long. The V and J ends lost 4 bases and 0 bases, in that order; junction bases with no gene match: 7.

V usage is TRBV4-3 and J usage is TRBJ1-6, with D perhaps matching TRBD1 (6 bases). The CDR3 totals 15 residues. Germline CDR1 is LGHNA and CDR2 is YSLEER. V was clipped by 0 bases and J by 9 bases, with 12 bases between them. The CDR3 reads CASSQDLGGTSPLHF. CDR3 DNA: TGCGCCAGCAGCCAAGATTTAGGGGGTACTTCACCCCTCCACTTT.

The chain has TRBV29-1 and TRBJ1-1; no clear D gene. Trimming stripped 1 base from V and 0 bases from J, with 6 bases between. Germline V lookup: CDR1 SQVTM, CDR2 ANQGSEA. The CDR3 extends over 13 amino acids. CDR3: CSVEVGLNTEAFF. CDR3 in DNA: TGCAGCGTTGAAGTGGGGTTGAACACTGAAGCTTTCTTT.

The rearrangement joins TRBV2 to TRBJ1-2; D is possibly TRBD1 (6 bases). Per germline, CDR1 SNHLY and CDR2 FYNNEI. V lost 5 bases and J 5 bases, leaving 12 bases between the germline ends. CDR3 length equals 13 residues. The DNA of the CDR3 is TGTGCCAGCAGTAAAAAAACAGGGTATGGCTACACCTTC. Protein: CASSKKTGYGYTF. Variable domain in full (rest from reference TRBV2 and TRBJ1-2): EPEVTQTPSHQVTQMGQEVILRCVPISNHLYFYWYRQILGQKVEFLVSFYNNEISEKSEIFDDQFSVERPDGSNFTLKIRSTKLEDSAMYFCASSKKTGYGYTFGSGTRLTVV.

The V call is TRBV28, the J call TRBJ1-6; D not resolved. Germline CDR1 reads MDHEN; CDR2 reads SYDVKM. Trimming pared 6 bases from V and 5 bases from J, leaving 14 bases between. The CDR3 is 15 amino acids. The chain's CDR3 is CASSPAAGNNSPLHF. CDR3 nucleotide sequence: TGTGCCAGCAGCCCTGCGGCGGGGAATAATTCACCCCTCCACTTT.

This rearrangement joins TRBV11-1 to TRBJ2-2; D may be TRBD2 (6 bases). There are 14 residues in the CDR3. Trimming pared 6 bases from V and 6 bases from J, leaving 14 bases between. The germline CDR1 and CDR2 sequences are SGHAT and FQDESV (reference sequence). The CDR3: CASRTGTQPGELFF. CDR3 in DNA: TGTGCCAGCAGAACCGGGACTCAACCCGGGGAGCTGTTTTTT.

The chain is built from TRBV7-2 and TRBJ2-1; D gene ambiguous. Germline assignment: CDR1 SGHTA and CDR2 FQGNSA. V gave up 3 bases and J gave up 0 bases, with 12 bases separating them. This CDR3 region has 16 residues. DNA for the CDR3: TGTGCCAGCAGCTTTGCACTTCCCCTCTCCTACAATGAGCAGTTCTTC. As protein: CASSFALPLSYNEQFF.

For the CDR3, the DNA is TGTGCCAGCAGTTTCTCGGGACTCTGGACTAGCGTACGCTCCTACGAGCAGTACTTC. Residues: CASSFSGLWTSVRSYEQYF. This chain connects TRBV27 to TRBJ2-7, with 9 bases that match TRBD2. Germline values: CDR1 MNHEY, CDR2 SMNVEV (reference sequence). This CDR3 contains 19 residues. The V segment lost 3 bases and the J segment 0 bases; nucleotides outside the gene matches: 15.

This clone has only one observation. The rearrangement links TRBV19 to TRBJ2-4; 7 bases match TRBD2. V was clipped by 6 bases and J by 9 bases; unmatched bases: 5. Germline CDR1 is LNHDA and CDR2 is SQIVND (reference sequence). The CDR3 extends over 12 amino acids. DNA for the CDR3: TGTGCCAGTAGCATGGGGACTACCATTCAGTACTTC. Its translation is CASSMGTTIQYF.

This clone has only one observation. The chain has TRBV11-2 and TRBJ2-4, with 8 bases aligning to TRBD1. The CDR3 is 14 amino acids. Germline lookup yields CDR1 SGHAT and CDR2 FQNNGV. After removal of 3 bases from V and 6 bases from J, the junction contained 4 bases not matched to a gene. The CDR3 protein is CASSFGDRGNIQYF. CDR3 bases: TGTGCCAGCAGCTTTGGCGACAGGGGAAACATTCAGTACTTC.

The CDR3 region has the DNA TGTGCCAGCAGCCAACACCCCGGGACCCAATCATATGAGCAGTTCTTC. Its translation: CASSQHPGTQSYEQFF. V and J are TRBV9 and TRBJ2-1; D is possibly TRBD1 or TRBD2 (5 bases each). Germline CDR1 is SGDLS and CDR2 is YYNGEE. This CDR3 contains 16 residues. Trimming removed 4 bases from V and 8 bases from J, with 22 bases in between.

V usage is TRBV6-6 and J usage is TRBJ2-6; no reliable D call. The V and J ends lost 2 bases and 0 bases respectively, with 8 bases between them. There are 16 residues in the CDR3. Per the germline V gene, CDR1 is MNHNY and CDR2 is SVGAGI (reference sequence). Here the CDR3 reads CASSYPADSGANVLTF. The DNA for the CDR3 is TGTGCCAGCAGTTACCCGGCGGACTCTGGGGCCAACGTCCTGACTTTC.

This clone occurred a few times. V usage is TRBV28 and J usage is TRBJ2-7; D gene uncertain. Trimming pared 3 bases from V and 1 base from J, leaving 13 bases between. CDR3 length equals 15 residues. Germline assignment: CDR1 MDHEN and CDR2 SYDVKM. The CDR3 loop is CASSLDSSMSYEQYF. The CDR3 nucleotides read TGTGCCAGCAGTTTGGATAGCTCTATGTCCTACGAGCAGTACTTC.

CDR3 loop: CASISRGPGQTVQSKNIQYF. Here the CDR3 DNA reads TGTGCCAGCATCTCCCGGGGCCCGGGACAGACGGTCCAATCCAAAAACATTCAGTACTTC. The rearrangement uses TRBV28 and TRBJ2-4; 7 nucleotides align to TRBD1. The V gene's germline CDR1 is MDHEN and CDR2 SYDVKM. Trimming took 7 bases from V and 2 from J; bases not matched to a gene: 23. The CDR3 length is 20 residues. The whole variable domain, remainder taken from reference TRBV28 and TRBJ2-4, is DVKVTQSSRYLVKRTGEKVFLECVQDMDHENMFWYRQDPGLGLRLIYFSYDVKMKEKGDIPEGYSVSREKKERFSLILESASTNQTSMYLCASISRGPGQTVQSKNIQYFGAGTRLSVL.